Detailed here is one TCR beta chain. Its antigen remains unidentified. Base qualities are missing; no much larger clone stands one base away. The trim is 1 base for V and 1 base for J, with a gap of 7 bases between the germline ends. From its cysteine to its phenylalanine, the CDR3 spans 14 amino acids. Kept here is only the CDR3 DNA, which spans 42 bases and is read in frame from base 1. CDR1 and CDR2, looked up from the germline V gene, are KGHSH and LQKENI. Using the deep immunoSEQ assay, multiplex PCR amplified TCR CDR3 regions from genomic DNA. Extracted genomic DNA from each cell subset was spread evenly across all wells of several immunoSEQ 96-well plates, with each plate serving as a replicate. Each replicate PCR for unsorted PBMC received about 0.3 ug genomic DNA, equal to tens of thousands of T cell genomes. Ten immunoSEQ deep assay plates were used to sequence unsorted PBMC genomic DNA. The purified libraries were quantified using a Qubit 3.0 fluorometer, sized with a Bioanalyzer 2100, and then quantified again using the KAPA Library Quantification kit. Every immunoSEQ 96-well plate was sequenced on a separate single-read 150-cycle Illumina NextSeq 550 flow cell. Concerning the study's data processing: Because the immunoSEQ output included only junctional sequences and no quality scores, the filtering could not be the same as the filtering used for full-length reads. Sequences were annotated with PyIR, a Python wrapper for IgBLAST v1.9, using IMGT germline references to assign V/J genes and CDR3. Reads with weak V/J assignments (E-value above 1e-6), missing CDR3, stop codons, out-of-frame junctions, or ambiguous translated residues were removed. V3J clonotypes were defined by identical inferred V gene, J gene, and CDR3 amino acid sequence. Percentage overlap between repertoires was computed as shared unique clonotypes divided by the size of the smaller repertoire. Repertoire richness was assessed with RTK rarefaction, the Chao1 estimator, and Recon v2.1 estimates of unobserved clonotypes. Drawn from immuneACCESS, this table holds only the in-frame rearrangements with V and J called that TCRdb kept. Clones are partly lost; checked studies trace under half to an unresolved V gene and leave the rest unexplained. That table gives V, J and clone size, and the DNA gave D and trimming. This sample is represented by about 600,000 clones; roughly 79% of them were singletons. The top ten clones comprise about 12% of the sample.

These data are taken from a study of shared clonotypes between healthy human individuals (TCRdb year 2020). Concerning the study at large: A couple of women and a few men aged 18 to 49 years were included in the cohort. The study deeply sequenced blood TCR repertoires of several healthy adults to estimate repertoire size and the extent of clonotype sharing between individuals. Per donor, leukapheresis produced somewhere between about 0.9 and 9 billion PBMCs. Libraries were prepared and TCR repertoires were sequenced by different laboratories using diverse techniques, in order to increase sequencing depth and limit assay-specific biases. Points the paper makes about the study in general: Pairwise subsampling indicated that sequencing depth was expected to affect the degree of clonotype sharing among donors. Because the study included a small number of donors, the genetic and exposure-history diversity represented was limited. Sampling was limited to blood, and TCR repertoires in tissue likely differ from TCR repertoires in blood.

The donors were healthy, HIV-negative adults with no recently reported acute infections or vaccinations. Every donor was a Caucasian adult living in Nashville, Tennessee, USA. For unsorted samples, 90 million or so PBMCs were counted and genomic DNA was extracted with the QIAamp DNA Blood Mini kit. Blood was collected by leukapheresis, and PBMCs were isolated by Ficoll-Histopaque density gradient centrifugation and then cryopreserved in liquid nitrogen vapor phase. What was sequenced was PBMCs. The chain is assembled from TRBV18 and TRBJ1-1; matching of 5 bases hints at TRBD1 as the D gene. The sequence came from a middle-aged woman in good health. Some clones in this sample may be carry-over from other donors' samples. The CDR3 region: CASSPRGTNTEAFF. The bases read TGTGCCAGCTCACCACGGGGGACGAACACTGAAGCTTTCTTT.